The clone carrying this T cell receptor beta chain appeared once. Its antigen remains unknown. The V end was cut by 4 bases, the J end by 8 bases, with 12 bases between. Germline CDR1 is LGHNA and CDR2 is YSLEER. This CDR3 is built from 13 residues. PCR involved 60 Vbeta and 13 Jbeta primers. Here immunoSEQ multiplex PCR was the method, and the copy in TCRdb shows in-frame clones only, minus some. The sample consists of about 160,000 clones, 65% to 85% of them appearing once. The data are from a study of cytomegalovirus exposure and HLA in healthy donors. Study observations and caveats: By HLA locus, TCR association rates varied in a later analysis, with DRB1 showing the most and HLA-C the fewest. It was likely that a cluster of highly shared sequence variants was a sequencing artifact. There were fewer than 200 TCR beta chains listed as cytomegalovirus-associated.

Every donor was a healthy person donating bone marrow. This chain connects TRBV4-3 to TRBJ1-3; D is perhaps TRBD1 (5 bases). The TCR sequence derives from a woman between 50 and 59 years old in good health and CMV-seropositive. Sequencing input: PBMCs. CDR3 region: CASSRDSVDTIYF. The CDR3 DNA reads as TGCGCCAGCAGCCGAGACAGTGTGGACACCATATATTTT.